This T cell receptor (beta chain) was sequenced for a study of T cells in Graves' hyperthyroidism and ophthalmopathy. Amplification targeted TCR beta CDR3 regions from RNA transcripts. Initially, a first-round RT-PCR of the TCR CDR3 employed the HTBI primer set. TCRdb used MiXCR to reprocess the multiplex PCR reads, holding one entry per CDR3 protein. Here the sample spans over 650,000 distinct CDR3 sequences, about 17% being singletons. Graves' hyperthyroidism qualified as stable when ophthalmopathy did not progress within 18 months. The CDR3 runs 14 residues. Germline V gives CDR1 SGHTA, CDR2 FQGNSA. V shed 5 bases and J shed 2 bases, with 13 bases lying between them.

Sequenced sample: blood. This sequence joins TRBV7-2 and TRBJ2-7; D perhaps matches TRBD1 (6 bases). This receptor was obtained from a man between 18 and 35 years old with Graves' hyperthyroidism. The CDR3 DNA is TGTGCCAGCAGCGAGCGTAGGGGGACCTACGAGCAGTACTTC. Its protein product is CASSERRGTYEQYF.